This T cell receptor beta chain comes out of a study of T-cell reconstitution after alpha-beta-depleted transplantation in children. This clonotype was detected ten times or more. As it was prepared, the TCRbeta library received unique molecular identifiers. Using its own MiXCR run on the PCR reads, TCRdb lists one record per CDR3 protein. The sample has some 240,000 distinct CDR3 sequences, 9% to 10% seen once. The material was PBMCs from the stem cell graft donor, obtained from the stem cell graft. This clonotype was obtained from a human donor who donated a stem cell graft to a child with SCID.

CDR3 sequence reads: CASSSVRGYEQYF. CDR3 bases: TGTGCCAGCAGTTCCGTCAGGGGTTACGAGCAGTACTTC. This chain links TRBV27 with TRBJ2-7, with D possibly being TRBD1 (6 bases). Per germline, CDR1 MNHEY and CDR2 SMNVEV (reference sequence). The CDR3 totals 13 residues. Trimming pared 4 bases from V and 4 bases from J, leaving 11 bases between.